The subject of this entry is one T cell receptor beta chain. CDR3 length equals 16 residues. Germline loops: CDR1 SGHTA, CDR2 FQGNSA. V was pared by 3 bases and J by 0 bases, with 14 bases between. These data come from a study of technical replicates of blood from a few donors. Clones were read by immunoSEQ multiplex PCR, and TCRdb kept only the in-frame ones, dropping some. The sample yields more than 65,000 clones, under 98% seen once. The specimen sequenced was T cells isolated from PBMCs. The sequence was collected from a human donor in good health. V and J are TRBV7-2 and TRBJ1-1, with a tentative D call TRBD1 (5 bases). CDR3 DNA sequence: TGTGCCAGCAGCTTTAGGGGCCCCGATTTGAACACTGAAGCTTTCTTT. Its protein is CASSFRGPDLNTEAFF. Full variable domain (missing parts from reference TRBV7-2 and TRBJ1-1): GAGVSQSPSNKVTEKGKDVELRCDPISGHTALYWYRQSLGQGLEFLIYFQGNSAPDKSGLPSDRFSAERTGGSVSTLTIQRTQQEDSAVYLCASSFRGPDLNTEAFFGQGTRLTVV.